The clone carrying this T cell receptor beta chain was recorded at least ten times. The target antigen is unknown. The data derive from a study of identical twins. Germline V lookup: CDR1 MNHNS, CDR2 SASEGT. The length of the CDR3 is 13 residues. V lost 5 bases and J lost 3, with 9 bases in between. Study conclusions and caveats: Fewer insertions were carried by abundant cord blood beta clonotypes, but none was seen in memory repertoires. The study reached conclusions through statistical analysis that was cross-sectional, not following the same donors.

A universal primer site was incorporated via template switching, and the cDNA contained unique molecular identifiers. One entry per CDR3 protein, called by TCRdb with MiXCR from the 5' RACE reads. The table lists about 150,000 distinct CDR3 sequences, roughly 3.2% of them singletons. Sequencing was performed on memory T cells sorted from blood. The clonotype originates from a man between 18 and 35 years old in good health. This chain links TRBV6-1 with TRBJ2-3; TRBD2 is a possible D gene (5 bases). The CDR3 loop is CASSPGTTDTQYF. CDR3 DNA: TGTGCCAGCAGTCCGGGAACAACAGATACGCAGTATTTT.